This T cell receptor beta chain came from a study of spatial heterogeneity in lung cancer. Study-level findings and limits: Ubiquitous expanded tumor TCRs were observed in blood more at resection than follow-up.

Germline CDR1 and CDR2: LGHDT and YNNKEL (reference sequence). This CDR3 has 17 residues. Of note for this clonotype: Its specificity is unknown. A much larger clone is a single base away; this may be a read error.

MiXCR, applied by TCRdb to the 5' RACE reads, yields one record per CDR3 protein. The data contain 7,000 or so distinct CDR3 sequences, roughly 19% of them seen just once; the ten biggest clones take up more than 15%. Described time point: sample taken at primary tumor resection. Whole RNA, which was extracted from tumor, nontumor lung tissue or frozen PBMC, was sequenced without any cell sorting. The donor group consisted of under 90 patients who had untreated, early-stage non-small cell lung cancer. The chain employs TRBV3-1 and TRBJ2-1, with TRBD2 matching 7 bases. Sequencing was performed on PBMCs, taken at surgery. This sequence was found in a female donor with early-stage non-small cell lung cancer. As DNA, the CDR3 is TGTGCCAGCAGCCAAGTTACCCAGCGGGGCTCCCACAATGAGCAGTTCTTC. Translating it yields CASSQVTQRGSHNEQFF.